This T cell receptor beta chain is from a study of early T cells in non-severe SARS-CoV-2 infection. Study-level background: Chains were unpaired, as sequencing was done on bulk RNA from unsorted whole blood. Whole-study results and caveats: Matches to VDJdb favored anti-spike CD8 responses and missed private and CD4 specificities.

Trimming cost V 3 bases and J 6 bases, with 20 bases left between them. Germline V lookup: CDR1 MNHEY, CDR2 SMNVEV (reference sequence). The CDR3 runs 16 residues. This clonotype was picked up many times. Its target is not known. Attached unique molecular identifiers marked individual cDNA molecules. MiXCR was run by TCRdb on the 5' RACE reads, yielding one entry per CDR3 protein. The sample lists about 33,000 distinct CDR3 sequences, about 4.7% occurring once. The source material was whole blood. The clonotype comes from an adult who was a healthcare worker with PCR-confirmed SARS-CoV-2 infection or an uninfected control (not recorded which). This sequence joins TRBV27 and TRBJ1-2, with D possibly being TRBD1 (5 bases). CDR3 bases: TGTGCCAGCAGTTTCCTTACCTTAAACAGGCCGGATGGCTACACCTTC. It yields the protein CASSFLTLNRPDGYTF.